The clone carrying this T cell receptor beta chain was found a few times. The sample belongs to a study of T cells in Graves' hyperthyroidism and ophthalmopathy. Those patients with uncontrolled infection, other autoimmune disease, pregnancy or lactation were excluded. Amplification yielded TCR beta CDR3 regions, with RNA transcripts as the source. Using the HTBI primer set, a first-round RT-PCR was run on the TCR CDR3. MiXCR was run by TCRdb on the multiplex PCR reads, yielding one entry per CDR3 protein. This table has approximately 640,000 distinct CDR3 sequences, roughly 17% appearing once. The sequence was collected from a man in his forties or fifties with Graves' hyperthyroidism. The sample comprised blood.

CDR3 nucleotides: TGCGCCAGCAGCGAACTAGCGGGTGGAAACATTCAGTACTTC. Translating it yields CASSELAGGNIQYF. This chain connects TRBV10-1 to TRBJ2-4, with 9 positions matching TRBD2. Trimming removed 6 bases from V and 6 bases from J; junction bases left unmatched: 6. The CDR3 totals 14 residues. Germline values: CDR1 WNHNN, CDR2 SYGVQD (reference sequence).